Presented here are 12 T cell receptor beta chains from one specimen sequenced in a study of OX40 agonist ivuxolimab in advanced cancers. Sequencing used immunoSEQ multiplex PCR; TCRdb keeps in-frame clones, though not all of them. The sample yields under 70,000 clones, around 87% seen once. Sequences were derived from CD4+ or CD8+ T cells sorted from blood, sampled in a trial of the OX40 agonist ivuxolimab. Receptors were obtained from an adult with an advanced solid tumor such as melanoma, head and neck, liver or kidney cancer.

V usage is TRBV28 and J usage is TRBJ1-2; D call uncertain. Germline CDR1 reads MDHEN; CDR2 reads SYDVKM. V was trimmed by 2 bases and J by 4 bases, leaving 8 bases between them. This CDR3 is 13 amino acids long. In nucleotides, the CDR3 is TGTGCCAGCAGTTTAGTTGGCTTCTATGGCTACACCTTC. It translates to CASSLVGFYGYTF.

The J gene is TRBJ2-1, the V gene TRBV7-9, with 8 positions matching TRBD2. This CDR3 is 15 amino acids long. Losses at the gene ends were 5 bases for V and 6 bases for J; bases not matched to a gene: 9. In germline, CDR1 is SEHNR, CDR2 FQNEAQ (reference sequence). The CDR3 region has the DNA TGTGCCAGCAGCCCCCCTTTCCGGGAGGGCAATGAGCAGTTCTTC. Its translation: CASSPPFREGNEQFF.

DNA for the CDR3: TGTGCCAGCAGCAAGCCGGGGCTTCGGAGCTCCTACAATGAGCAGTTCTTC. Translated, it gives CASSKPGLRSSYNEQFF. The chain carries TRBV11-2 and TRBJ2-1, with D perhaps assigned TRBD1 or TRBD2 (5 bases each). Germline V gives CDR1 SGHAT, CDR2 FQNNGV. V was clipped by 5 bases and J by 0 bases, with 17 bases between them. This CDR3 is built from 17 residues. Drawing the rest from reference TRBV11-2 and TRBJ2-1, the complete variable domain is EAGVAQSPRYKIIEKRQSVAFWCNPISGHATLYWYQQILGQGPKLLIQFQNNGVVDDSQLPKDRFSAERLKGVDSTLKIQPAKLEDSAVYLCASSKPGLRSSYNEQFFGPGTRLTVL.

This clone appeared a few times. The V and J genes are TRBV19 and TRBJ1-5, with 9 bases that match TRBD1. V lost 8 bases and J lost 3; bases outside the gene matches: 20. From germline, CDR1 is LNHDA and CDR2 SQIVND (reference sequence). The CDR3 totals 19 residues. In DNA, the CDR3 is TGTGCCAGTCCTAGGGCGGACAGGGGTTTTTGTTGTGACAATCAGCCCCAGCATTTT. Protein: CASPRADRGFCCDNQPQHF.

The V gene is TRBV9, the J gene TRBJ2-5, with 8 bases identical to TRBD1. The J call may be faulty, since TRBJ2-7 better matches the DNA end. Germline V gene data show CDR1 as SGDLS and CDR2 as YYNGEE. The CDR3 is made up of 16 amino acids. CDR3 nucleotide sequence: TGTGCCAGCAGCCCCCGACAGGGGCGATCCTCCTACGAGCAGTACTTC. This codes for CASSPRQGRSSYEQYF.

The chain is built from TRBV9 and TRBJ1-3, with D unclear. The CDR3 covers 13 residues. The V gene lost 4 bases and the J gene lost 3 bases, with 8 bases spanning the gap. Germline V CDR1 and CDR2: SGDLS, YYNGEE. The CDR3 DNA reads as TGTGCCAGCAGCTCCCGGCTTGGAAACACCATATATTTT. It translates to CASSSRLGNTIYF.

Here the CDR3 DNA reads TGTGCCAGCAGCTCCAGGGGTGAGAATACGCAGTATTTT. Its protein product is CASSSRGENTQYF. J is TRBJ2-3 and V is TRBV7-3, with D possibly being TRBD1 (6 bases). Germline assignment: CDR1 SGHTA and CDR2 FQGTGA. V dropped 4 bases and J dropped 7 bases, with 12 bases sitting between them. The CDR3 is made up of 13 amino acids.

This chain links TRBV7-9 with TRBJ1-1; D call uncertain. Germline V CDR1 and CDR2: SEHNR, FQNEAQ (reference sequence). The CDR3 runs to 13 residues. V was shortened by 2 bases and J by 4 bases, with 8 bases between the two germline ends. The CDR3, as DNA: TGTGCCAGCAGCTTAATCCTGGGCACTGAAGCTTTCTTT. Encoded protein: CASSLILGTEAFF.

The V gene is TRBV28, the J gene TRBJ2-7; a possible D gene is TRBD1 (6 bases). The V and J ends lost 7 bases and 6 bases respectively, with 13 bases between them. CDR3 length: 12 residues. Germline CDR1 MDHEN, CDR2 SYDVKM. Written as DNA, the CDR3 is TGTGCCAGCACGGAACAGGGCCGCGAGCAGTACTTC. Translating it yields CASTEQGREQYF. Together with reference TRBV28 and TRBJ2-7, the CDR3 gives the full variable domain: DVKVTQSSRYLVKRTGEKVFLECVQDMDHENMFWYRQDPGLGLRLIYFSYDVKMKEKGDIPEGYSVSREKKERFSLILESASTNQTSMYLCASTEQGREQYFGPGTRLTVT.

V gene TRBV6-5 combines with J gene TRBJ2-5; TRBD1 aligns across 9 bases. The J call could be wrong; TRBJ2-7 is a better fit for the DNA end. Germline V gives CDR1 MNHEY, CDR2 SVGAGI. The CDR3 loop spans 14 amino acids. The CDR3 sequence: CASSYRDREYEQYF. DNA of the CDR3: TGTGCCAGCAGTTACCGGGACAGGGAGTACGAGCAGTACTTC.

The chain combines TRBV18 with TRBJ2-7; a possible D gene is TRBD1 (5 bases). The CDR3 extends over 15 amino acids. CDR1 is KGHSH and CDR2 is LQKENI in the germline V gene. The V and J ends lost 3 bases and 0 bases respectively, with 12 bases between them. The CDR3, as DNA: TGTGCCAGCTCACCGGGGCAGGAGAGCTCCTACGAGCAGTACTTC. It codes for CASSPGQESSYEQYF.

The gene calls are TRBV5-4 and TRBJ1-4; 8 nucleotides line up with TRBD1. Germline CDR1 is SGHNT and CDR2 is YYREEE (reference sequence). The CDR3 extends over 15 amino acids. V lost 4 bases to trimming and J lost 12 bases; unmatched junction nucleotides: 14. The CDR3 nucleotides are TGTGCCAGCAGCGACGAGCCGGACAGGGACGTGGAACTGTTTTTT. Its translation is CASSDEPDRDVELFF.